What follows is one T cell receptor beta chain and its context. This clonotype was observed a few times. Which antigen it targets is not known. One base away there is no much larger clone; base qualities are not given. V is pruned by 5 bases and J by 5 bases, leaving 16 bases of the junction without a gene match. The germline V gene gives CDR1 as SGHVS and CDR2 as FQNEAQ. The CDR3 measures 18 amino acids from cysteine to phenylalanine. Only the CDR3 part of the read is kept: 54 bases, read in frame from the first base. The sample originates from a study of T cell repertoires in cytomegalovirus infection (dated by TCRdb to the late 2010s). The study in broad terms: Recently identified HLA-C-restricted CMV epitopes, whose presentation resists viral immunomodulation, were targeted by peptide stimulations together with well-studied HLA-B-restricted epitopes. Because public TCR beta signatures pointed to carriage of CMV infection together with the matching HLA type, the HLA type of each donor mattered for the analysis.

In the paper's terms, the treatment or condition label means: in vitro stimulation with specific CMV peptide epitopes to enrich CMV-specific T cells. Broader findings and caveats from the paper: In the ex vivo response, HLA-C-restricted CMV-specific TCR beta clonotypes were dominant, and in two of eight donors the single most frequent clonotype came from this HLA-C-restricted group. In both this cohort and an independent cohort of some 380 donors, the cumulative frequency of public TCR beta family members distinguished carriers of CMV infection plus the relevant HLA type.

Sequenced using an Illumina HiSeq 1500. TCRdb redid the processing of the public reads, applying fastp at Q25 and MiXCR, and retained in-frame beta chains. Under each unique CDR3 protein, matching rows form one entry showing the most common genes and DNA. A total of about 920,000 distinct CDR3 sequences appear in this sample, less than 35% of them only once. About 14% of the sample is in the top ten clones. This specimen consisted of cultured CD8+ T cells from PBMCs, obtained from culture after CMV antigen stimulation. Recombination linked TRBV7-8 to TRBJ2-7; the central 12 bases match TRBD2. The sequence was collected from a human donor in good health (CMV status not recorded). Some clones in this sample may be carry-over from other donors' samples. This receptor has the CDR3 CASSGEASGGATRDEQYF. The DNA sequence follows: TGTGCCAGCAGCGGCGAGGCTAGCGGGGGGGCGACCCGCGACGAGCAGTACTTC. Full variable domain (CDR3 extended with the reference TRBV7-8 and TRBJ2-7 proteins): GAGVSQSPRYKVAKRGQDVALRCDPISGHVSLFWYQQALGQGPEFLTYFQNEAQLDKSGLPSDRFFAERPEGSVSTLKIQRTQQEDSAVYLCASSGEASGGATRDEQYFGPGTRLTVT.